This T cell receptor (beta chain) came from a study of human T cells and chemical hapten exposure. Study details: The scalp of each patient received a weekly diphenylcyclopropenone dose for the full roughly 24-week study.

This clonotype showed up just a few times. Its antigen is undetermined. CDR3 length: 11 amino acids. Germline-derived CDR1 and CDR2 are DFQATT and SNEGSKA (reference sequence). Losses at the gene ends were 3 bases for V and 6 bases for J; bases not matched to a gene: 0. MiXCR, run by TCRdb on the RACE reads, gives a single entry per CDR3 protein. In the table there are under 200,000 distinct CDR3 sequences, nearly 30% of which are singletons. Study results and caveats: Among TCRs, those above 1 in 1000 frequency were unaffected by DPC sensitization. Expanded TCRs clustered into significantly more large CDR3 similarity groups than controls, the analysis revealed.

Time point: pre-sensitization, week 0. Treatment denoted: therapeutic diphenylcyclopropenone sensitization with weekly scalp DPC. The chain combines TRBV20-1 with TRBJ1-1; 8 nucleotides line up with TRBD1. This clonotype was sampled from a woman in her 30s with alopecia areata. Some clones in this sample may be carry-over from other donors' samples. Sequencing was performed on whole blood, taken in connection with sensitization to the hapten diphenylcyclopropenone (DPC). DNA of the CDR3: TGCAGTGCTAGGGGACAGGCTGAAGCTTTCTTT. Translation: CSARGQAEAFF.